This record concerns one T cell receptor (beta chain) sequence. Its antigen is not known. The data derive from a study of PD-1 blockade in classical Hodgkin lymphoma. Overall study context: Intravenous nivolumab at 3 mg/kg was given to patients every 2 weeks.

Some clones are missing from TCRdb's copy, which holds only in-frame ones; the method was immunoSEQ multiplex PCR. Among tens of thousands of clones listed, roughly 73% were seen once. Study findings and constraints: Underlying causes for the observed repertoire differences were not defined, possibly disease activity or prior therapy. In newly diagnosed patients, baseline TCR diversity was reportedly below that of healthy donors. Significantly greater TCR diversity emerged by C4D1 in CD4+ cells but not CD8+ cells.

Time point reported: cycle 4 day 1 (C4D1), after around six weeks of nivolumab. Every patient relapsed after autologous stem cell transplantation, and brentuximab vedotin exposure varied. The CDR3 consists of 18 residues. The specimen comprised peripheral blood mononuclear cells (PBMCs), sampled before the fourth cycle of nivolumab. The chain links TRBV21-1 to TRBJ2-2; the D call in the table, TRBD2, was not verified against the DNA. TRBV21-1 represents a pseudogene. The TCR was taken from a human donor with classical Hodgkin lymphoma. CDR3 sequence: CASSKTSGRAPNTGELFF. In DNA, the CDR3 is TGTGCCAGCAGCAAGACTAGCGGGAGGGCCCCGAACACCGGGGAGCTGTTTTTT.